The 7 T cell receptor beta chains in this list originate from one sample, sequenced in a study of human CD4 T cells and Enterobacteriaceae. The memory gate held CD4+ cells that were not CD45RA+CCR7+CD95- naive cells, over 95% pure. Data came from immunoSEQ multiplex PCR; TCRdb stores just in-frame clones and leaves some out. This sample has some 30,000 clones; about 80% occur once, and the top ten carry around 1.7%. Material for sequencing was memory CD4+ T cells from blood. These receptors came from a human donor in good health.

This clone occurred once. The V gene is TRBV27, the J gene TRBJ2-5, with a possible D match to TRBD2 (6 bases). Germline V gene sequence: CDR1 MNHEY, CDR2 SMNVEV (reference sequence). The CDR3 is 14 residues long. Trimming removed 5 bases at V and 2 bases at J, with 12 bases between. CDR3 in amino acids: CASSHSGSQETQYF. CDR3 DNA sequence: TGTGCCAGCAGTCATAGCGGTTCACAAGAGACCCAGTACTTC.

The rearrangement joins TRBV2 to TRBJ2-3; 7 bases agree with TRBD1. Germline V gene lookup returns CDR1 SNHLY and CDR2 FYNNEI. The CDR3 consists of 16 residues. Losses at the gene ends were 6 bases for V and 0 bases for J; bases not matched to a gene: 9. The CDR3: CASSLTGKQSTDTQYF. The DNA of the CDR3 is TGTGCCAGCAGCCTGACAGGGAAGCAAAGCACAGATACGCAGTATTTT.

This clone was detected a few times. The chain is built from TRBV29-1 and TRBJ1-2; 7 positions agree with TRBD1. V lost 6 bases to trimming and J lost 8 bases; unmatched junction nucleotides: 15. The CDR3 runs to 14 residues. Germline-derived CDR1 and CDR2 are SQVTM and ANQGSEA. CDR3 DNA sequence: TGCAGCGTGGGTCTGACAGGGAGGATGGGAGGCTACACCTTC. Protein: CSVGLTGRMGGYTF. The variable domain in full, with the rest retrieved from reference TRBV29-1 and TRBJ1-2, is SAVISQKPSRDICQRGTSLTIQCQVDSQVTMMFWYRQQPGQSLTLIATANQGSEATYESGFVIDKFPISRPNLTFSTLTVSNMSPEDSSIYLCSVGLTGRMGGYTFGSGTRLTVV.

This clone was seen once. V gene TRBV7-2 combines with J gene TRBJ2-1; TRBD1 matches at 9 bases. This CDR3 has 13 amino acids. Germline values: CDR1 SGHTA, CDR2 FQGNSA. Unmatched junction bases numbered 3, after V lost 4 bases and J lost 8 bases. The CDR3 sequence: CASSWDRDYEQFF. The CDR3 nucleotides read TGTGCCAGCAGCTGGGACAGGGATTATGAGCAGTTCTTC.

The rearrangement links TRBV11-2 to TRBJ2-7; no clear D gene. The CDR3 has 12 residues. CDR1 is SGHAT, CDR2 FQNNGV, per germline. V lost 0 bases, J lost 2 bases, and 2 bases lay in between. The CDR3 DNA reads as TGTGCCAGCAGCTTAGACCCCTACGAGCAGTACTTC. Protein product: CASSLDPYEQYF.

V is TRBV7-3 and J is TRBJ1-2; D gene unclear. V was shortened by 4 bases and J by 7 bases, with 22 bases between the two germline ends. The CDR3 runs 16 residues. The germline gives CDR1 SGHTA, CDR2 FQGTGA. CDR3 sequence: CASSSPVEPRSTGYTF. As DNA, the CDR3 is TGTGCCAGCAGCTCGCCCGTTGAACCCCGGTCGACTGGCTACACCTTC.

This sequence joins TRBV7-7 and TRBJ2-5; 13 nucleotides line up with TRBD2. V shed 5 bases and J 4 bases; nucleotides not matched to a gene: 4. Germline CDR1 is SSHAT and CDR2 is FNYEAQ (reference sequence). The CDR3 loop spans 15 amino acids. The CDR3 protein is CASSPGLAGLETQYF. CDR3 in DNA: TGTGCCAGCAGCCCGGGACTAGCGGGATTAGAGACCCAGTACTTC.